The next 19 T cell receptor beta chains were all read from a single sample in a study of CD8+ T cells in alopecia areata. Extraction and reverse transcription of RNA yielded cDNA as the sequencing template. Assay: immunoSEQ multiplex PCR; the TCRdb copy retains only in-frame clones and omits some. The table has 150,000 to 180,000 clones, around 50% seen once. The sample consisted of CD8+ T cells sorted from blood, taken at week 0. Receptors originate from a human donor with alopecia areata.

This sequence joins TRBV7-6 and TRBJ2-5; TRBD2 matches 9 bases. V dropped 8 bases and J dropped 5; count of bases not matched to a gene: 6. There are 13 residues in the CDR3. Per germline, CDR1 SGHVS and CDR2 FNYEAQ. CDR3 sequence: CASQRGVLETQYF. CDR3 sequence (DNA): TGTGCCAGCCAGCGGGGGGTTCTGGAGACCCAGTACTTC.

This clone was detected once. The V call is TRBV7-9, the J call TRBJ2-3; D ambiguous. Trimming cost V 5 bases and J 2 bases, with 11 bases left between them. CDR3 length: 14 amino acids. Germline V gives CDR1 SEHNR, CDR2 FQNEAQ (reference sequence). The CDR3, as DNA: TGTGCCAGCAGCCCCCCTGCACTCACAGATACGCAGTATTTT. Its translation is CASSPPALTDTQYF.

This clone was seen a handful of times. The chain is built from TRBV6-6 and TRBJ1-4; TRBD1 agrees at 7 bases. The CDR3 covers 14 residues. From germline, CDR1 is MNHNY and CDR2 SVGAGI (reference sequence). With V trimmed by 6 bases and J by 9 bases, 10 bases remained unmatched. CDR3 loop: CASSLYGTVKKLFF. In DNA form, the CDR3 reads TGTGCCAGCAGCCTTTACGGGACAGTCAAAAAACTGTTTTTT.

The chain couples TRBV27 to TRBJ2-7; weak D call: TRBD2 (5 bases). Between the trimmed V and J ends, which lost 0 bases and 2 bases, there was a span of 11 bases. Germline V gene data show CDR1 as MNHEY and CDR2 as SMNVEV (reference sequence). CDR3 length: 15 amino acids. The CDR3 DNA sequence: TGTGCCAGCAGTTTATCGGCGGGTGAAACCTACGAGCAGTACTTC. It codes for CASSLSAGETYEQYF.

The chain links TRBV27 to TRBJ2-5, with 8 bases aligning to TRBD1. V trimming: 6 bases; J trimming: 1 base; junction bases outside the gene matches: 10. Germline V CDR1 and CDR2: MNHEY, SMNVEV (reference sequence). CDR3 size: 16 residues. CDR3 coding DNA: TGTGCCAGCAGACTCTCGACAGGGGCATTCCAAGAGACCCAGTACTTC. Translated: CASRLSTGAFQETQYF.

The V gene is TRBV12-5, the J gene TRBJ2-1; 7 nucleotides align to TRBD1. This CDR3 region has 14 residues. CDR1 is LGHNT and CDR2 is FRNRAP in the germline V gene. J gave up 6 bases and V 3 bases, and 5 bases lay outside the gene matches. The DNA of the CDR3 is TGTGCTAGTGGTTTAAAGGGGGCATTCAATGAGCAGTTCTTC. This codes for CASGLKGAFNEQFF.

The gene calls are TRBV5-6 and TRBJ2-7; no firm D call. The CDR3 is 11 residues long. Germline loops: CDR1 SGHDT, CDR2 YYEEEE. V lost 0 bases and J 5 bases, leaving 3 bases between the germline ends. Here the CDR3 DNA reads TGTGCCAGCAGCTTGGGTCACGAGCAGTACTTC. It specifies CASSLGHEQYF. The variable domain in full, completed from reference TRBV5-6 and TRBJ2-7, reads DAGVTQSPTHLIKTRGQQVTLRCSPKSGHDTVSWYQQALGQGPQFIFQYYEEEERQRGNFPDRFSGHQFPNYSSELNVNALLLGDSALYLCASSLGHEQYFGPGTRLTVT.

This rearrangement joins TRBV7-8 to TRBJ2-2; no definite D call. V was shortened by 1 base and J by 6 bases, with 12 bases between the two germline ends. This CDR3 region has 15 residues. The V gene's germline CDR1 is SGHVS and CDR2 FQNEAQ. The CDR3 region is CASSLGEGSAGELFF. CDR3 DNA: TGTGCCAGCAGCTTAGGGGAAGGGTCTGCCGGGGAGCTGTTTTTT.

This clone was recorded once. This chain uses TRBV9 with TRBJ1-2; D is unclear. CDR1 and CDR2 from the germline V gene are SGDLS and YYNGEE. The CDR3 runs 15 residues. V lost 3 bases and J lost 5, with 17 bases in between. CDR3 coding DNA: TGTGCCAGCAGCGCCGGAGAGGGAACCTATTATGGCTACACCTTC. Translation gives CASSAGEGTYYGYTF.

V is TRBV5-6 and J is TRBJ1-2; 12 bases are shared with TRBD1. V gave up 4 bases and J gave up 4 bases; unmatched junction bases: 8. The length of the CDR3 is 16 residues. CDR1 SGHDT and CDR2 YYEEEE come from the germline V gene. The chain's CDR3 is CASSNPGTGGFYGYTF. The DNA of the CDR3 is TGTGCCAGCAGCAATCCCGGGACAGGGGGCTTCTATGGCTACACCTTC.

V is TRBV29-1 and J is TRBJ1-2; a possible D gene is TRBD1 (5 bases). The CDR3 totals 12 residues. Germline V lookup: CDR1 SQVTM, CDR2 ANQGSEA. V lost 4 bases to trimming and J lost 8 bases, with 14 bases between them. The chain's CDR3 is CSVGRGGEGYTF. For the CDR3, the DNA is TGCAGCGTTGGACGGGGAGGGGAAGGCTACACCTTC. Combining the CDR3 with reference TRBV29-1 and TRBJ1-2 gives the whole variable domain SAVISQKPSRDICQRGTSLTIQCQVDSQVTMMFWYRQQPGQSLTLIATANQGSEATYESGFVIDKFPISRPNLTFSTLTVSNMSPEDSSIYLCSVGRGGEGYTFGSGTRLTVV.

The chain is built from TRBV29-1 and TRBJ2-7, with unresolved D. Germline CDR1 reads SQVTM; CDR2 reads ANQGSEA. This CDR3 contains 11 residues. Between the trimmed V and J ends, which lost 3 bases and 4 bases, there was a span of 7 bases. The CDR3 is CSVELRYEQYF. CDR3 DNA: TGCAGCGTTGAGTTACGGTACGAGCAGTACTTC.

V usage is TRBV4-3 and J usage is TRBJ2-3, with 8 bases lining up with TRBD2. The CDR3 has 16 residues. Germline V gives CDR1 LGHNA, CDR2 YSLEER. Trimming took 4 bases from V and 3 from J; bases not matched to a gene: 9. The CDR3 bases are TGCGCCAGCAGCCGAACCCCGGGGGGGAAGACAGATACGCAGTATTTT. Protein sequence: CASSRTPGGKTDTQYF.

The rearrangement links TRBV28 to TRBJ2-7; perhaps TRBD1 as D (6 bases). CDR1 is MDHEN, CDR2 SYDVKM, per germline. This CDR3 has 14 amino acids. Trimming took 2 bases from V and 2 from J, leaving 10 bases between them. Here the CDR3 reads CASSLGRDTYEQYF. The DNA for the CDR3 is TGTGCCAGCAGTTTAGGCAGGGACACCTACGAGCAGTACTTC. Together with reference TRBV28 and TRBJ2-7, the CDR3 gives the full variable domain: DVKVTQSSRYLVKRTGEKVFLECVQDMDHENMFWYRQDPGLGLRLIYFSYDVKMKEKGDIPEGYSVSREKKERFSLILESASTNQTSMYLCASSLGRDTYEQYFGPGTRLTVT.

The V and J genes are TRBV4-1 and TRBJ2-5; 8 nucleotides agree with TRBD1. Germline CDR1 and CDR2: MGHRA and YSYEKL. After removal of 6 bases from V and 5 bases from J, the junction contained 8 bases not matched to a gene. CDR3 size: 14 residues. Written as DNA, the CDR3 is TGCGCCAGCAGGGACAGGGCAACTACCGAGACCCAGTACTTC. It encodes CASRDRATTETQYF.

This clone showed up just a few times. The J gene is TRBJ2-7, the V gene TRBV2; D may correspond to TRBD1 or TRBD2 (5 bases each). Germline CDR1 reads SNHLY; CDR2 reads FYNNEI. The length of the CDR3 is 14 residues. The CDR3 spells CARGARQDSYEQYF. The CDR3, as DNA: TGTGCGAGAGGGGCAAGGCAGGATTCCTACGAGCAGTACTTC.

This rearrangement joins TRBV29-1 to TRBJ1-2, with D possibly matching TRBD1 (6 bases). Germline values: CDR1 SQVTM, CDR2 ANQGSEA. The CDR3 is 12 residues long. V dropped 5 bases and J dropped 6 bases, with 13 bases sitting between them. The DNA of the CDR3 is TGCAGCGTTCCCACAGGGCACAATGGCTACACCTTC. Translated: CSVPTGHNGYTF.

This clone was seen once. The chain employs TRBV5-4 and TRBJ1-5, with 11 bases matching TRBD1. V dropped 0 bases and J dropped 7; count of bases not matched to a gene: 3. The CDR3 has 15 residues. Germline CDR1 SGHNT, CDR2 YYREEE (reference sequence). DNA for the CDR3: TGTGCCAGCAGCTTGGGGACAGGGGGCGACCAGCCCCAGCATTTT. This codes for CASSLGTGGDQPQHF.

This clone was recorded only once. The CDR3 here is CASSLSMNTEAFF. Written as DNA, the CDR3 is TGTGCCAGCAGCTTAAGCATGAACACTGAAGCTTTCTTT. This chain connects TRBV7-8 to TRBJ1-1; D remains ambiguous. This CDR3 spans 13 amino acids. V gave up 2 bases and J gave up 0 bases, with 4 bases separating them. Germline V gene data show CDR1 as SGHVS and CDR2 as FQNEAQ.